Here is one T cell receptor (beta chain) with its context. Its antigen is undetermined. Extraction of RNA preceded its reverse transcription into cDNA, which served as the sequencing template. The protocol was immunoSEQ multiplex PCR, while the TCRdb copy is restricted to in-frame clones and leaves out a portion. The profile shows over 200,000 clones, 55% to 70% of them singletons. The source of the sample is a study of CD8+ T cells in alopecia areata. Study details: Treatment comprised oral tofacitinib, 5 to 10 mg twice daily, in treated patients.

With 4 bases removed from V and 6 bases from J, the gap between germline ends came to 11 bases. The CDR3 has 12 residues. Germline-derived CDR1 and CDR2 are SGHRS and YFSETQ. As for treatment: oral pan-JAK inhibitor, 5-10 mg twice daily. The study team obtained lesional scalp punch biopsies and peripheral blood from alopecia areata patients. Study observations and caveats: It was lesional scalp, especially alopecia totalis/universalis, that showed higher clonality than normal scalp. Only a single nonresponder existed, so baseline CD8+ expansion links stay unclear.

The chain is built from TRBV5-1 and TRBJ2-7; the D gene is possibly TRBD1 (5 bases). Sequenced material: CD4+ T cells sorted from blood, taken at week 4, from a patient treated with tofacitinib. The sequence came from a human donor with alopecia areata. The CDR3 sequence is CASSLSGFEQYF. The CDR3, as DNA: TGCGCCAGCAGCCTTTCAGGGTTCGAGCAGTACTTC.